The clone carrying this T cell receptor beta chain was observed a few times. Its antigen is currently unknown. In TCRdb, the reads were re-called with MiXCR into one record per CDR3 protein. Of hundreds of thousands of distinct CDR3 sequences listed, 33% are singletons. Germline assignment: CDR1 SGHTA and CDR2 FQGTGA. CDR3 length: 13 amino acids. V was clipped by 1 base and J by 10 bases, with 8 bases between them. The data were obtained in a study of T cell repertoires in cytomegalovirus infection. Whole-study context: CMV infection together with matching HLA type was indicated by public TCR beta signatures. General study points: In two of eight donors, the top clonotype was HLA-C-restricted CMV-specific.

The clonotype comes from a human donor in good health (CMV status not recorded). Some clones in this sample may be carry-over from other donors' samples. This chain connects TRBV7-3 to TRBJ1-6, with D hard to call. The source material was cultured PBMCs, sampled from culture after CMV antigen stimulation. The CDR3 bases are TGTGCCAGCAGCTTAAATAGGGTGTCACCCCTCCACTTT. Amino acid sequence: CASSLNRVSPLHF.